A single sample gave rise to the 7 T cell receptor beta chains below, sequenced in a study of technical replicates of blood from a handful of donors (dated by TCRdb to about 2017). The protocol used for the library was the immunoSEQ multiplex PCR assay. In TCRdb, the immuneACCESS table is reduced to in-frame sequences with V and J assigned. These tables do not hold every clone; where another copy was compared, an unresolved V gene accounts for under half, and the others remain unexplained. The table for this sample lists approximately 69,000 clones; nearly 98% of them were counted only once. The ten largest clonotypes hold over 0.2% of the sample. Material for sequencing was T cells isolated from PBMCs. These receptor sequences come from a human donor in good health.

CDR3 residues: CASSQGYRTENYGYTF. For the CDR3, the DNA is TGCGCCAGCAGCCAAGGTTATAGGACAGAGAACTATGGCTACACCTTC. The chain employs TRBV4-1 and TRBJ1-2; TRBD1 might be the D (6 bases). Germline-derived CDR1 and CDR2 are MGHRA and YSYEKL. This CDR3 spans 16 amino acids. V lost 1 base and J lost 2, with 14 bases in between.

The V gene is TRBV2, the J gene TRBJ2-1, with 10 bases aligning to TRBD2. The CDR3 is 12 residues long. Trimming took 6 bases from V and 12 from J; bases not matched to a gene: 5. Germline V gives CDR1 SNHLY, CDR2 FYNNEI. Here the CDR3 DNA reads TGTGCCAGCAGAGCGGGAGGGCCTGGGCAGTTCTTC. It specifies CASRAGGPGQFF.

The chain joins TRBV28 to TRBJ2-6; D may be TRBD2 (5 bases). The germline gives CDR1 MDHEN, CDR2 SYDVKM. The CDR3 length is 15 residues. V was cut by 3 bases and J by 0 bases, with 6 bases left in between. In DNA form, the CDR3 reads TGTGCCAGCAGTTTGGGGAGCTCTGGGGCCAACGTCCTGACTTTC. Translating gives CASSLGSSGANVLTF. Looking up the rest from reference TRBV28 and TRBJ2-6 gives the full variable domain: DVKVTQSSRYLVKRTGEKVFLECVQDMDHENMFWYRQDPGLGLRLIYFSYDVKMKEKGDIPEGYSVSREKKERFSLILESASTNQTSMYLCASSLGSSGANVLTFGAGSRLTVL.

The genes are TRBV10-2 and TRBJ2-1; TRBD2 aligns across 9 bases. Germline assignment: CDR1 WSHSY and CDR2 SAAADI. The CDR3 runs to 14 residues. V lost 7 bases to trimming and J lost 3 bases; unmatched junction nucleotides: 4. CDR3 sequence (DNA): TGCGCCAGCACACGACTAGCGGACTACAATGAGCAGTTCTTC. This encodes CASTRLADYNEQFF.

V gene TRBV18 combines with J gene TRBJ2-2; TRBD1 might be the D (5 bases). V was cut by 5 bases and J by 2 bases, with 12 bases left in between. In germline, CDR1 is KGHSH, CDR2 LQKENI. This CDR3 spans 15 amino acids. Here the CDR3 DNA reads TGTGCCAGCTCAGGGGCCATGAGAAACACCGGGGAGCTGTTTTTT. It specifies CASSGAMRNTGELFF.

CDR3 residues: CASSPRDAKETQYF. In DNA, the CDR3 is TGCGCCAGCAGCCCCCGGGATGCCAAAGAGACCCAGTACTTC. This chain joins TRBV4-1 and TRBJ2-5; D might be TRBD2 (5 bases). Germline CDR1 MGHRA, CDR2 YSYEKL. V lost 4 bases and J lost 3, with 12 bases in between. The CDR3 length is 14 residues.

The chain carries TRBV25-1 and TRBJ1-3, with D perhaps TRBD1 (6 bases). This CDR3 spans 14 amino acids. The V gene's germline CDR1 is MGHDK and CDR2 SYGVNS. V was cut by 5 bases and J by 4 bases, with 12 bases left in between. The CDR3 sequence: CASSPQGMGNTIYF. The DNA of the CDR3 is TGTGCCAGCAGTCCCCAGGGGATGGGAAACACCATATATTTT.